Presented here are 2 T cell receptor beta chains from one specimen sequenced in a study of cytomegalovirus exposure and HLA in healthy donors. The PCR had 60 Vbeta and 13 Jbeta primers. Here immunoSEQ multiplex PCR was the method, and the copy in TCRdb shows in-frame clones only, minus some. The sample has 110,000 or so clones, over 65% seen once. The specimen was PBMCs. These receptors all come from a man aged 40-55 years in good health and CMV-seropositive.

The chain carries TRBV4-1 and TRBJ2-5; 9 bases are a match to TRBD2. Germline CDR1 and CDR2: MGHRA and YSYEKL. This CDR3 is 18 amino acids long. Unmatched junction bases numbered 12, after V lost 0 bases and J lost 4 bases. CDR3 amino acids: CASSQEGGSGSVGETQYF. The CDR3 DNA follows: TGCGCCAGCAGCCAAGAAGGGGGTAGCGGGAGTGTCGGAGAGACCCAGTACTTC.

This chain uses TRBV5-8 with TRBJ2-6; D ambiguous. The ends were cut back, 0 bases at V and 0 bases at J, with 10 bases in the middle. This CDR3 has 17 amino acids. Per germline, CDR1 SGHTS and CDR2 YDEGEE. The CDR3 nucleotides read TGTGCCAGCAGCTTGGCCCCCAGTCTCTCTGGGGCCAACGTCCTGACTTTC. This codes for CASSLAPSLSGANVLTF.